One and the same sample provided the 16 T cell receptor beta chains below, sequenced in a study of OX40 agonist ivuxolimab in advanced cancers. Profiled with immunoSEQ multiplex PCR; TCRdb holds only in-frame clones, not every one. The table lists around 63,000 clones, approximately 90% of them singletons. Sequences were derived from CD4+ or CD8+ T cells sorted from blood, sampled in a trial of the OX40 agonist ivuxolimab. These receptors were obtained from an adult with an advanced solid tumor such as melanoma, head and neck, liver or kidney cancer.

The CDR3 DNA reads as TGTGCCAGCCGAGGCACTGAAGCTTTCTTT. It is translated as CASRGTEAFF. The gene calls are TRBV2 and TRBJ1-1; no reliable D call. CDR3 size: 10 residues. The germline V gene encodes CDR1 SNHLY and CDR2 FYNNEI. V was shortened by 8 bases and J by 4 bases, with 5 bases between the two germline ends.

The chain employs TRBV29-1 and TRBJ2-5, with TRBD1 as a possible D gene (5 bases). Per the germline V gene, CDR1 is SQVTM and CDR2 is ANQGSEA. The CDR3 is 13 residues long. Trimming removed 0 bases at V and 2 bases at J, with 7 bases between. The CDR3 is CSVEDWTQETQYF. CDR3 bases: TGCAGCGTTGAAGACTGGACACAAGAGACCCAGTACTTC.

The chain is built from TRBV4-1 and TRBJ1-5; D remains ambiguous. Trimming removed 4 bases from V and 7 bases from J, with 14 bases in between. Germline V gene data show CDR1 as MGHRA and CDR2 as YSYEKL. This CDR3 contains 14 residues. The CDR3 loop reads CASSLVEGGQPQHF. Here the CDR3 DNA reads TGCGCCAGCAGCCTCGTGGAGGGCGGCCAGCCCCAGCATTTT.

This rearrangement joins TRBV28 to TRBJ1-2; weak D call: TRBD1 (5 bases). V lost 4 bases to trimming and J lost 7 bases, with 13 bases between them. Germline V gives CDR1 MDHEN, CDR2 SYDVKM. The CDR3 totals 13 residues. The CDR3 here is CASSSVAQGGYTF. CDR3 DNA sequence: TGTGCCAGCAGTTCCGTAGCGCAGGGTGGCTACACCTTC.

The gene calls are TRBV13 and TRBJ2-6; TRBD1 aligns across 9 bases. The trim removed 5 bases at V and 1 base at J, leaving 15 bases unmatched. The CDR3 length is 20 residues. Germline assignment: CDR1 PRHDT and CDR2 FYEKMQ (reference sequence). CDR3 in amino acids: CASSLFGPGQGLSGANVLTF. CDR3 DNA: TGTGCCAGCAGCCTTTTCGGGCCGGGACAGGGTTTATCTGGGGCCAACGTCCTGACTTTC.

This sequence joins TRBV6-1 and TRBJ1-4; D ambiguous. Deletions cut 6 bases from V and 11 bases from J, with 16 bases between. Germline V lookup: CDR1 MNHNS, CDR2 SASEGT. The CDR3 has 13 residues. The DNA of the CDR3 is TGTGCCAGCAGAGACCCGGGCTGGTCGAAACTGTTTTTT. Protein: CASRDPGWSKLFF.

V usage is TRBV5-1 and J usage is TRBJ2-7, with 8 bases that match TRBD2. The CDR3 consists of 17 residues. The V and J ends lost 1 base and 4 bases, in that order; junction bases with no gene match: 13. The germline gives CDR1 SGHRS, CDR2 YFSETQ. In nucleotides, the CDR3 is TGCGCCAGCAGCTTGCCACGACTAGCGAGAGAAGAGTACGAGCAGTACTTC. Translation: CASSLPRLAREEYEQYF.

This clone was detected only a few times. This sequence joins TRBV2 and TRBJ1-5, with no clear D. The CDR3 runs to 12 residues. The germline gives CDR1 SNHLY, CDR2 FYNNEI. The V end lost 3 bases, the J end lost 9 bases, and 9 bases lay between the germline ends. The CDR3 nucleotides read TGTGCCAGCAGTGAGGCGGGTGGGCCCCAGCATTTT. It yields the protein CASSEAGGPQHF.

The sample holds one count of this clone. V gene TRBV5-1 combines with J gene TRBJ2-3, with TRBD1 matching over 7 bases. The CDR3 consists of 14 residues. The germline gives CDR1 SGHRS, CDR2 YFSETQ. Trimming at V came to 4 bases and at J to 2 bases, leaving 4 bases not matched to a gene. The CDR3, as DNA: TGCGCCAGCAGCGAGGGACAGCTCACAGATACGCAGTATTTT. As protein: CASSEGQLTDTQYF.

This clone was observed once. This chain uses TRBV5-1 with TRBJ2-2; D gene unclear. V dropped 0 bases and J dropped 1 base, with 10 bases sitting between them. The CDR3 has 16 residues. Per the germline V gene, CDR1 is SGHRS and CDR2 is YFSETQ. The CDR3 here is CASSLVALLNTGELFF. The CDR3, as DNA: TGCGCCAGCAGCTTGGTTGCCCTTCTGAACACCGGGGAGCTGTTTTTT.

V is TRBV9 and J is TRBJ2-3, with unresolved D. Between the trimmed V and J ends, which lost 0 bases and 10 bases, there was a span of 12 bases. Looked up from germline, CDR1 is SGDLS and CDR2 is YYNGEE. The CDR3 is 13 residues long. DNA for the CDR3: TGTGCCAGCAGCGTAGGCGGCTATCTGGCGCAGTATTTT. Protein product: CASSVGGYLAQYF.

The chain links TRBV6-5 to TRBJ2-7; 9 nucleotides match TRBD2. This CDR3 is 16 amino acids long. Unmatched junction bases numbered 5, after V lost 0 bases and J lost 2 bases. The germline V gene has CDR1 MNHEY and CDR2 SVGAGI. CDR3 bases: TGTGCCAGCAGTTACTCTGTGGCTAGCGGGACCTACGAGCAGTACTTC. Its protein is CASSYSVASGTYEQYF.

This chain uses TRBV2 with TRBJ1-4, with D maybe TRBD1 (5 bases). This CDR3 has 12 amino acids. CDR1 and CDR2 (germline): SNHLY, FYNNEI. Trimming left V 11 bases short and J 5 bases short, with 12 bases between. CDR3 coding DNA: TGTGCCTCCTCTTGGGGGAATGAAAAACTGTTTTTT. Translating it yields CASSWGNEKLFF.

By its share, this clone is hyperexpanded (1% or more). The chain has TRBV19 and TRBJ2-7; maybe TRBD1 (6 bases). The CDR3 runs to 15 residues. Between the trimmed V and J ends, which lost 5 bases and 3 bases, there was a span of 17 bases. Germline V gene sequence: CDR1 LNHDA, CDR2 SQIVND (reference sequence). The CDR3 coding sequence is TGTGCCAGTAGTGGAAGGGGACAAGTGTTCTACGAGCAGTACTTC. This sequence encodes CASSGRGQVFYEQYF. Full variable domain (missing parts from reference TRBV19 and TRBJ2-7): DGGITQSPKYLFRKEGQNVTLSCEQNLNHDAMYWYRQDPGQGLRLIYYSQIVNDFQKGDIAEGYSVSREKKESFPLTVTSAQKNPTAFYLCASSGRGQVFYEQYFGPGTRLTVT.

This sequence joins TRBV10-3 and TRBJ1-5; D is uncertain. Trimming removed 2 bases from V and 3 bases from J, with 5 bases in between. CDR1 is ENHRY and CDR2 is SYGVKD in the germline V gene. CDR3 length: 13 amino acids. The CDR3 bases are TGTGCCATCAGTGAGGGAGTCAATCAGCCCCAGCATTTT. It is translated as CAISEGVNQPQHF.

The chain carries TRBV9 and TRBJ2-2, with D tentatively TRBD1 (6 bases). Germline CDR1 SGDLS, CDR2 YYNGEE. CDR3 size: 16 residues. Trimming left V 3 bases short and J 1 base short, with 13 bases between. CDR3: CASSAWTAWNTGELFF. CDR3 coding DNA: TGTGCCAGCAGCGCCTGGACAGCGTGGAACACCGGGGAGCTGTTTTTT.